This T cell receptor beta chain was profiled in a study of CD8 T cells in Susac syndrome. The recently defined diagnostic criteria for definite or probable disease were met by the Susac syndrome patients. Negative isolation yielded the CD8+ and CD4+ T cells, while FACS enriched the TEMRA cells. Germline V gene data show CDR1 as SGHAT and CDR2 as FQNNGV. J lost 1 base, V lost 2 bases, and 11 bases had no gene match. CDR3 length equals 20 residues. Study results and caveats: CD4+ T cell repertoires in Susac syndrome lacked clonal expansion.

A note on this clonotype: No antigen is known for it.

About 0.45 to 1 ug RNA was reverse transcribed with random hexamers. Multiplex immunoSEQ PCR targeted 54 Vbeta and 13 Jbeta TCR beta segments. TCRdb processed the immunoSEQ multiplex PCR reads anew with MiXCR; each CDR3 protein has one entry. The repertoire consists of under 200,000 distinct CDR3 sequences, with over 75% occurring once and the leading ten covering 0.087%. The source is a human donor with Susac syndrome. This chain uses TRBV11-2 with TRBJ2-1; 13 nucleotides line up with TRBD2. Sequenced sample: CD4+ T cells from PBMCs. The CDR3 spells CASSLRTSGSKWRSYNEQFF. The CDR3 nucleotides are TGTGCCAGCAGCTTACGGACTAGCGGGAGTAAGTGGAGGTCCTACAATGAGCAGTTCTTC.